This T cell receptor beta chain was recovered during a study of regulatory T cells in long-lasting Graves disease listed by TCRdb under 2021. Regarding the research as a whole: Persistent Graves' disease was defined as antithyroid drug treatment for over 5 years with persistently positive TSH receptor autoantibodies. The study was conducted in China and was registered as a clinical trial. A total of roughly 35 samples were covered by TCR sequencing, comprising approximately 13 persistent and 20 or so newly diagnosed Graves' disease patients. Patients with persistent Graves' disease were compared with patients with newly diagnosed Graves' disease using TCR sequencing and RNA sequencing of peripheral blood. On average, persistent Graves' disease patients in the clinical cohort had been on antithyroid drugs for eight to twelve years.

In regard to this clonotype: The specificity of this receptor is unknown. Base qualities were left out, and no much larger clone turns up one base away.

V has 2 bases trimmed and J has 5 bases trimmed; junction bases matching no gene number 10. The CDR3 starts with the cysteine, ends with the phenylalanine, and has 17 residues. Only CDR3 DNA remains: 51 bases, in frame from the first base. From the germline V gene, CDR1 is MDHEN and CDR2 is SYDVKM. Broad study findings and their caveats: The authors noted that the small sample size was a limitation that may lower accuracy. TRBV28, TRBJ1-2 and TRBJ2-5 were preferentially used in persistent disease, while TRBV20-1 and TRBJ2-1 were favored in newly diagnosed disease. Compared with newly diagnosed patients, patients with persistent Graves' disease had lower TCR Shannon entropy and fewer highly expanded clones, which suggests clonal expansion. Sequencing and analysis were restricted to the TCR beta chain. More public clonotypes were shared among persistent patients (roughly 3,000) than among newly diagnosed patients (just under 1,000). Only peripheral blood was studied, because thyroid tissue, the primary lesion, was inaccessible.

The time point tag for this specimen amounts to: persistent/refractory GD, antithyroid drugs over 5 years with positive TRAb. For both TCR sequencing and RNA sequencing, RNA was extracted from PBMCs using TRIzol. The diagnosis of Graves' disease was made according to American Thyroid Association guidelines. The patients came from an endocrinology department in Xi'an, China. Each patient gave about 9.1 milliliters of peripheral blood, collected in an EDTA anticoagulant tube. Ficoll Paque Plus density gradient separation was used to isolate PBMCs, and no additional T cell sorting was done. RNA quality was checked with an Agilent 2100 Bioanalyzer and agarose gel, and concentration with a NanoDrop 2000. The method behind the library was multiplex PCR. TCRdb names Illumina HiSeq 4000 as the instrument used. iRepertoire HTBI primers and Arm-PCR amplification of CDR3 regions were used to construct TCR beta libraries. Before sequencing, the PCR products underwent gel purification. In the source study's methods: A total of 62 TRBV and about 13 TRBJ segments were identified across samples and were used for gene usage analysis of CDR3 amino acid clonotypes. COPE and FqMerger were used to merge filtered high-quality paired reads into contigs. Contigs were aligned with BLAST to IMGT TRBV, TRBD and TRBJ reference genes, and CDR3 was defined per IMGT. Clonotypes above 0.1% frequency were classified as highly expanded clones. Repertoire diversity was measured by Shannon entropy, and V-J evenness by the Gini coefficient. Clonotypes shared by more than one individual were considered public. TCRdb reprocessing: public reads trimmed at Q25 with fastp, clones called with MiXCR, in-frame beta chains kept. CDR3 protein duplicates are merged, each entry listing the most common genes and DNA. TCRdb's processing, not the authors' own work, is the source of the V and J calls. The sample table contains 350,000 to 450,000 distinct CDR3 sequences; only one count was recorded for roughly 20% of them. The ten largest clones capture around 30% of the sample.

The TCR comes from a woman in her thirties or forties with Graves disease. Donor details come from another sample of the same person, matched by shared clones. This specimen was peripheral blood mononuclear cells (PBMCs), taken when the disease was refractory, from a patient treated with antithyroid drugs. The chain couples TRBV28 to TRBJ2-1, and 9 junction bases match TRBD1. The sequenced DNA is TGTGCCAGCAGTTTAAATAAGGGACAGGGAGTCAACAATGAGCAGTTCTTC. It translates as CASSLNKGQGVNNEQFF. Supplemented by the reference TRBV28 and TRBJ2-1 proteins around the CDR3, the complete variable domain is DVKVTQSSRYLVKRTGEKVFLECVQDMDHENMFWYRQDPGLGLRLIYFSYDVKMKEKGDIPEGYSVSREKKERFSLILESASTNQTSMYLCASSLNKGQGVNNEQFFGPGTRLTVL.